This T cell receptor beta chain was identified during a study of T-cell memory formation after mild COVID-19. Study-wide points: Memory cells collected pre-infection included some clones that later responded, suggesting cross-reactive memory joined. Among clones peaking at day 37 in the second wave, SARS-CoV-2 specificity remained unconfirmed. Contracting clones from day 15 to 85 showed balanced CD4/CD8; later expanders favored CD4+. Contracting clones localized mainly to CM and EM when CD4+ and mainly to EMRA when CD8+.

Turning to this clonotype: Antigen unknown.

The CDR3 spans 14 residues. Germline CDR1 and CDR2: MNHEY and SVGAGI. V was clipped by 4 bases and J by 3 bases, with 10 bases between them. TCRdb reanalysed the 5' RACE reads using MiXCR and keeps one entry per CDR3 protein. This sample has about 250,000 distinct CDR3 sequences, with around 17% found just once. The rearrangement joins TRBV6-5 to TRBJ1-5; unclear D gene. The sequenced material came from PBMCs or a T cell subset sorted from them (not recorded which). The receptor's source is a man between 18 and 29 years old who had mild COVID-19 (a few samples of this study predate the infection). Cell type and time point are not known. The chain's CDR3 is CASSSPRDNQPQHF. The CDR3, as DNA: TGTGCCAGCAGTTCTCCCCGGGACAATCAGCCCCAGCATTTT.